This T cell receptor beta chain was recovered during a study of shared clonotypes between healthy human individuals (dated by TCRdb to the early 2020s). Some background on the complete study: Three men and two women, aged 18 to 49 years, made up the cohort. For each donor, three plates each were used for CD4 naive and CD4 memory, two plates were used for CD8 naive, and one plate was used for CD8 memory. The study deeply sequenced blood TCR repertoires of about 5 healthy adults to estimate repertoire size and the extent of clonotype sharing between individuals. To increase sequencing depth and limit assay-specific biases, different laboratories used diverse techniques to prepare libraries and sequence TCR repertoires. Per donor, leukapheresis produced somewhere between about 0.9 and 9.5 billion PBMCs. Findings and caveats that apply to the study as a whole: Sampling was limited to blood, and TCR repertoires in tissue likely differ from TCR repertoires in blood. Even with the large sequencing depth, rarefaction of the sorted-subset datasets indicated that sequencing was incomplete. Pairwise subsampling indicated that sequencing depth was expected to affect the degree of clonotype sharing among donors. Compared with non-shared clonotypes, clonotypes shared by all four sorted-subset donors had higher generation probabilities. Naive subsets generally had larger estimated clonotype richness than memory subsets did. The genetic and exposure-history diversity represented was limited by the small number of donors. Across a handful of donors, around 5.4% of naive CD4, around 3.3% of naive CD8, 2% to 2.5% of memory CD4, and around 0.4% of memory CD8 clonotypes were shared.

The donors were healthy, HIV-negative adults who had no recently reported acute infections or vaccinations. Only Caucasian adults living in Nashville, Tennessee, USA were represented among the donors. CD8 memory samples consisted of magnetically selected CD45RO+ cells combined with CCR7-negative CD45RA+ effector memory (TemRA) cells. Blood was obtained by leukapheresis, after which PBMCs were separated by Ficoll-Histopaque density gradient centrifugation and cryopreserved in liquid nitrogen vapor phase. Purity and quantity of every magnetically sorted T cell population were checked by analytical flow cytometry. From each sorted fraction, genomic DNA was isolated and quantified by UV absorbance on a Nanodrop 2000c. To note about this clone: Its recognized antigen is unknown. No base-level quality is on record; no much larger clone is a single base apart.

TCR CDR3 regions were amplified from genomic DNA by multiplex PCR using the deep immunoSEQ assay. For each cell subset, the extracted genomic DNA was distributed evenly across all wells of several immunoSEQ 96-well plates, and each plate served as one replicate. For sorted subsets, each replicate PCR was loaded with 200 to 250 ng genomic DNA, equivalent to roughly 30,000 T cell genomes. The purified libraries were quantified using a Qubit 3.0 fluorometer, sized with a Bioanalyzer 2100, and then quantified again using the KAPA Library Quantification kit. Each immunoSEQ 96-well plate was sequenced on its own single-read 150-cycle Illumina NextSeq 550 flow cell. The authors processed their data as follows. The immunoSEQ output contained only junctional sequences without quality scores, so filtering could not match that applied to full-length reads. Sequences were annotated with PyIR, a Python wrapper for IgBLAST v1.9, and V/J genes and CDR3 were assigned using IMGT germline references. Reads with weak V/J assignments (E-value above 1e-6), missing CDR3, stop codons, out-of-frame junctions, or ambiguous translated residues were removed. A V3J clonotype was defined by an identical inferred V gene, J gene, and CDR3 amino acid sequence. The percentage overlap between two repertoires was calculated by dividing the number of shared unique clonotypes by the size of the smaller repertoire. Richness of each repertoire was evaluated using RTK rarefaction, the Chao1 estimator, and Recon v2.1 estimates of unobserved clonotypes. For all TCRbeta clonotypes obtained by the gDNA method from several donors, generation probabilities were computed with OLGA. TCRdb provides this immuneACCESS table in a form limited to in-frame rearrangements. Some clones are lacking; in checked studies, under half of them reflect an unresolved V gene, and why the rest are absent is not known. The D gene and trimming were derived from the DNA, and the V and J assignments and clone size from that table. The sample table records approximately 710,000 clones; 90% of these occur just once. 34% of the sample belongs to the ten largest clones.

At the junction V is shortened by 0 bases and J by 0 bases; bases outside the gene matches: 4. The CDR1 and CDR2 encoded by the germline V gene are ENHRY and SYGVKD. Inclusive of the bounding cysteine and phenylalanine, the CDR3 is 17 residues long. Of the read, only the CDR3 DNA is kept; its 51 bases are in frame from base 1. The sample consisted of memory CD8+ T cells from PBMCs. The cell subset or site label on this specimen signifies: CD45RO+ cells pooled with CCR7-negative TemRA cells. The V and J genes are TRBV10-3 and TRBJ2-3, with 9 middle bases fitting TRBD1. The receptor comes from a man aged 18 to 30 in good health. Some clones in this sample may be carry-over from other donors' samples. This receptor carries the CDR3 CAISESMGTGSTDTQYF. The sequenced DNA is TGTGCCATCAGTGAGTCCATGGGGACAGGGAGCACAGATACGCAGTATTTT.